Reported below is one TCR beta chain. Its cognate antigen is unknown. This specimen comes from a study of T cell responses to AZD1222 COVID-19 vaccine. The table came from immunoSEQ multiplex PCR; TCRdb's copy has only in-frame clones and leaves some out. The sample includes about 140,000 clones, more than 75% of them seen just once. General study points: Breadth and depth of Spike-specific TCRs rose after two AZD1222 doses. The donor group comprised mostly white British people and more females; the analysis possibly underestimated clonal diversity. Without day 14 samples, only post-peak T cell repertoires were studied.

Recipients boosted at about 4 weeks or about 12 weeks are pooled. The ends were cut back, 3 bases at V and 0 bases at J, with 12 bases in the middle. The germline V gene encodes CDR1 DFQATT and CDR2 SNEGSKA (reference sequence). This CDR3 is 15 amino acids long. The sample here was peripheral blood, taken 28 days after the second AZD1222 dose. The chain is built from TRBV20-1 and TRBJ1-5; maybe TRBD1 (5 bases). The origin of this receptor is an adult who received the AZD1222 COVID-19 vaccine. Here the CDR3 DNA reads TGCAGTGCTAGTGGGGGGATAATTAGCAATCAGCCCCAGCATTTT. Residues: CSASGGIISNQPQHF.